The sequence of this T cell receptor (beta chain) was determined in a study of shared clonotypes between healthy human individuals. Sequencing used immunoSEQ multiplex PCR; TCRdb keeps in-frame clones, though not all of them. This sample has roughly 1,800,000 clones; over 85% occur once, and the top ten carry 0.9% to 1.5%. This CDR3 comprises 13 residues. Trimming shortened V by 5 bases and J by 2 bases, and 9 bases separated the two germline ends. The germline V gene has CDR1 PRHDT and CDR2 FYEKMQ (reference sequence). Naive CD8 cells lacked CD45RO and underwent positive selection for CCR7, leaving out terminally differentiated effector memory CD45RA+ cells.

This TCR came from a man aged 18-30 years in good health. V usage is TRBV13 and J usage is TRBJ2-5, with a weak D call TRBD1 (7 bases). The sequenced material came from naive CD8+ T cells sorted from blood. CDR3 DNA sequence: TGTGCCAGCAGCCCAGGGGGGCAAGAGACCCAGTACTTC. It codes for CASSPGGQETQYF.